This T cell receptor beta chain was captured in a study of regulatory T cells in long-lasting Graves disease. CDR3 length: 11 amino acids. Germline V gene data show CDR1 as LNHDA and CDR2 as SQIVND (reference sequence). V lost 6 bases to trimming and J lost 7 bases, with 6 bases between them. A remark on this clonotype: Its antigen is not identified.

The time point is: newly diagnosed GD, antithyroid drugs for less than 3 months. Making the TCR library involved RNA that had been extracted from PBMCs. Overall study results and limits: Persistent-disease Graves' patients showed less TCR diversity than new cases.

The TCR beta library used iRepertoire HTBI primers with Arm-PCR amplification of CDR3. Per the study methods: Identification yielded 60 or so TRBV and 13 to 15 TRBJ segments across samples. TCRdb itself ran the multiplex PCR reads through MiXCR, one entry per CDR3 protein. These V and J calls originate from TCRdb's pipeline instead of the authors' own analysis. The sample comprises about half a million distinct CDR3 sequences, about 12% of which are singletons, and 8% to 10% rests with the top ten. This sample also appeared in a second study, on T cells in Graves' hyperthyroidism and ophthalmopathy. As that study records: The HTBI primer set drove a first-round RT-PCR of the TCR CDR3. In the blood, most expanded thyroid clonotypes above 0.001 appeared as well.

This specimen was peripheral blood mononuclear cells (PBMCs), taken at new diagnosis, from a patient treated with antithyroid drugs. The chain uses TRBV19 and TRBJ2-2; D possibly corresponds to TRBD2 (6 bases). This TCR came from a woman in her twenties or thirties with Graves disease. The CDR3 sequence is CASREGGELFF. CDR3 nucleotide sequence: TGTGCCAGTAGGGAGGGCGGGGAGCTGTTTTTT.